Listed here are 19 T cell receptor beta chains from one sample, sequenced in a study of cytomegalovirus exposure and HLA in healthy donors. The protocol was immunoSEQ multiplex PCR, while the TCRdb copy is restricted to in-frame clones and leaves out a portion. The sample contains some 140,000 clones, about 90% of which appear only once. Sequenced material: PBMCs. These receptors all come from a young man in good health and CMV-seronegative.

This chain uses TRBV7-8 with TRBJ2-7; TRBD2 matches at 8 bases. The CDR3 loop spans 15 amino acids. Germline values: CDR1 SGHVS, CDR2 FQNEAQ. The junction had 12 bases not matched to a gene; V was cut back by 5 bases and J by 6 bases. The CDR3 sequence: CASSPASPGGSEQYF. CDR3 DNA sequence: TGTGCCAGCAGCCCCGCTTCCCCGGGAGGGTCCGAGCAGTACTTC.

This sequence joins TRBV7-9 and TRBJ2-1; 7 bases line up with TRBD2. J was trimmed by 5 bases and V by 7 bases; bases with no gene match: 8. Germline V gene data show CDR1 as SEHNR and CDR2 as FQNEAQ (reference sequence). The CDR3 is made up of 14 amino acids. In nucleotides, the CDR3 is TGTGCCAGCACAACCGAGCGGGATCACAATGAGCAGTTCTTC. Protein product: CASTTERDHNEQFF.

This clone appeared once. The V call is TRBV9, the J call TRBJ2-1; 9 bases map to TRBD2. Germline V gene data show CDR1 as SGDLS and CDR2 as YYNGEE. The junction had 5 bases not matched to a gene; V was cut back by 0 bases and J by 4 bases. The CDR3 runs 16 residues. This CDR3 reads CASSVGDSGGYNEQFF. DNA of the CDR3: TGTGCCAGCAGCGTAGGGGATAGCGGGGGATACAATGAGCAGTTCTTC.

In its sample, this clone was seen once. V gene TRBV2 combines with J gene TRBJ2-5; 7 bases map to TRBD2. Germline V lookup: CDR1 SNHLY, CDR2 FYNNEI. The CDR3 runs to 10 residues. Trimming removed 11 bases from V and 5 bases from J; junction bases left unmatched: 2. CDR3 in amino acids: CAGREETQYF. CDR3 bases: TGTGCCGGGCGGGAGGAGACCCAGTACTTC.

J is TRBJ2-7 and V is TRBV7-9; no firm D call. The V end lost 5 bases, the J end lost 0 bases, and 14 bases lay between the germline ends. This CDR3 comprises 15 residues. Germline values: CDR1 SEHNR, CDR2 FQNEAQ (reference sequence). The CDR3: CASSRTLNPSYEQYF. Written as DNA, the CDR3 is TGTGCCAGCAGCCGTACATTAAACCCCTCCTACGAGCAGTACTTC.

The chain carries TRBV9 and TRBJ1-6; a possible D gene is TRBD1 (6 bases). The CDR3 is 16 amino acids. CDR1 is SGDLS and CDR2 is YYNGEE in the germline V gene. V lost 1 base, J lost 7 bases, and 15 bases lay in between. The CDR3, as DNA: TGTGCCAGCAGCGTACAGGACAGTACGACAAATTCACCCCTCCACTTT. It specifies CASSVQDSTTNSPLHF.

CDR3 loop: CASSPPPGLAGEETQYF. CDR3 nucleotide sequence: TGCGCCAGCAGCCCGCCCCCCGGACTAGCGGGAGAGGAGACCCAGTACTTC. The rearrangement uses TRBV4-1 and TRBJ2-5; 13 nucleotides agree with TRBD2. CDR1 is MGHRA and CDR2 is YSYEKL in the germline V gene. V trimming: 4 bases; J trimming: 5 bases; junction bases outside the gene matches: 10. CDR3 length: 17 amino acids.

This clone appeared a single time. The chain has TRBV6-5 and TRBJ2-3; the match to TRBD2 covers 10 bases. Germline CDR1 and CDR2: MNHEY and SVGAGI. Unmatched junction bases numbered 2, after V lost 5 bases and J lost 3 bases. CDR3 length: 14 amino acids. The CDR3 reads CASSRTSGTDTQYF. The CDR3 bases are TGTGCCAGCAGTCGGACTAGCGGTACAGATACGCAGTATTTT.

V and J are TRBV7-9 and TRBJ2-5; D unclear. V lost 0 bases and J lost 1, with 9 bases in between. The CDR3 consists of 15 residues. CDR1 and CDR2 from the germline V gene are SEHNR and FQNEAQ (reference sequence). The CDR3 coding sequence is TGTGCCAGCAGCTTAGCCCTCCCGGGCCAAGAGACCCAGTACTTC. Its protein is CASSLALPGQETQYF.

V is TRBV9 and J is TRBJ2-1, with 11 bases lining up with TRBD2. Germline CDR1 SGDLS, CDR2 YYNGEE. V shed 0 bases and J 8 bases; nucleotides not matched to a gene: 10. CDR3 length: 17 residues. The CDR3 loop is CASSVEGGTSGHDEQFF. In DNA form, the CDR3 reads TGTGCCAGCAGCGTAGAGGGGGGGACTAGCGGCCACGATGAGCAGTTCTTC.

This clone was picked up one time. The chain is built from TRBV7-2 and TRBJ1-2, with D hard to call. Per germline, CDR1 SGHTA and CDR2 FQGNSA. The CDR3 is 13 residues long. Trimming pared 1 base from V and 7 bases from J, leaving 10 bases between. The CDR3 loop is CASSLESVGGYTF. The CDR3 DNA sequence: TGTGCCAGCAGCTTAGAGTCGGTTGGTGGCTACACCTTC. Full variable domain (remainder filled in from reference TRBV7-2 and TRBJ1-2): GAGVSQSPSNKVTEKGKDVELRCDPISGHTALYWYRQSLGQGLEFLIYFQGNSAPDKSGLPSDRFSAERTGGSVSTLTIQRTQQEDSAVYLCASSLESVGGYTFGSGTRLTVV.

This clone was seen a handful of times. The J gene is TRBJ2-3, the V gene TRBV27; TRBD1 aligns across 7 bases. This CDR3 spans 15 amino acids. V lost 3 bases, J lost 6 bases, and 9 bases stayed unmatched. Germline V gene sequence: CDR1 MNHEY, CDR2 SMNVEV (reference sequence). The CDR3 spells CASSFSPAGGDTQYF. In nucleotides, the CDR3 is TGTGCCAGCAGTTTCTCCCCTGCAGGGGGTGATACGCAGTATTTT.

V usage is TRBV4-1 and J usage is TRBJ2-1; 7 nucleotides match TRBD2. This CDR3 spans 17 amino acids. In germline, CDR1 is MGHRA, CDR2 YSYEKL. Unmatched junction bases numbered 13, after V lost 0 bases and J lost 8 bases. CDR3 region: CASSQDGGLPPRDEQFF. DNA for the CDR3: TGCGCCAGCAGCCAAGATGGGGGACTACCCCCCCGGGATGAGCAGTTCTTC.

The chain carries TRBV13 and TRBJ2-2; a weak D match, TRBD2 (6 bases). The CDR3 length is 16 residues. Trimming cost V 5 bases and J 2 bases, with 15 bases left between them. Per germline, CDR1 PRHDT and CDR2 FYEKMQ (reference sequence). In DNA form, the CDR3 reads TGTGCCAGCAGCACAGGAGGGTCCAGTAACACCGGGGAGCTGTTTTTT. Amino acid sequence: CASSTGGSSNTGELFF.

V usage is TRBV6-6 and J usage is TRBJ1-2; TRBD1 matches 7 bases. Trimming removed 0 bases from V and 6 bases from J; junction bases left unmatched: 7. Germline V gives CDR1 MNHNY, CDR2 SVGAGI (reference sequence). The CDR3 totals 15 residues. As DNA, the CDR3 is TGTGCCAGCAGTTACTCGCGTCGGCAGGGGGATGGCTACACCTTC. Encoded protein: CASSYSRRQGDGYTF.

This chain joins TRBV20-1 and TRBJ2-5; the D gene is possibly TRBD2 (5 bases). The germline V and J ends were trimmed by 6 bases and 5 bases, with 10 bases remaining between them. Germline V gene sequence: CDR1 DFQATT, CDR2 SNEGSKA (reference sequence). The CDR3 runs to 11 residues. The CDR3 sequence is CSANTRETQYF. The CDR3 coding sequence is TGCAGTGCAAACACTAGGGAGACCCAGTACTTC.

V gene TRBV28 combines with J gene TRBJ2-1; TRBD2 aligns across 7 bases. J lost 1 base, V lost 4 bases, and 7 bases had no gene match. Per the germline V gene, CDR1 is MDHEN and CDR2 is SYDVKM. There are 16 residues in the CDR3. The CDR3 sequence is CASSSPGTTSYNEQFF. DNA for the CDR3: TGTGCCAGCAGTTCCCCCGGGACTACTTCCTACAATGAGCAGTTCTTC.

This chain connects TRBV19 to TRBJ2-6, with D perhaps TRBD2 (5 bases). This CDR3 is built from 15 residues. CDR1 and CDR2 from the germline V gene are LNHDA and SQIVND (reference sequence). Between the trimmed V and J ends, which lost 2 bases and 2 bases, there was a span of 7 bases. In DNA, the CDR3 is TGTGCCAGTAGTATACCCGGGGCTGGGGCCAACGTCCTGACTTTC. This encodes CASSIPGAGANVLTF.

The chain couples TRBV9 to TRBJ2-1; 8 bases agree with TRBD1. The germline V gene has CDR1 SGDLS and CDR2 YYNGEE. This CDR3 comprises 14 residues. With V trimmed by 4 bases and J by 8 bases, 8 bases remained unmatched. This CDR3 is CASSHGQGQDEQFF. The DNA of the CDR3 is TGTGCCAGCAGCCATGGACAGGGACAGGATGAGCAGTTCTTC. The variable domain in full, completed from reference TRBV9 and TRBJ2-1, reads DSGVTQTPKHLITATGQRVTLRCSPRSGDLSVYWYQQSLDQGLQFLIQYYNGEERAKGNILERFSAQQFPDLHSELNLSSLELGDSALYFCASSHGQGQDEQFFGPGTRLTVL.